A single T cell receptor (beta chain) is shown here with its context. The data derive from a study of blood T cell repertoires in COVID-19. Looking at the study overall: Sources were T cells, B-cell-depleted T cells, or PBMCs; the material itself was cDNA or gDNA.

As processed by the authors: Researchers report that nucleated cell counts were estimated from reference gene primer amplification. Measured with immunoSEQ multiplex PCR; TCRdb has only the in-frame clones, and not every one. V and J calls plus clone size are reproduced from that table; the DNA served to infer D and trimming. This table holds 200,000 or so clones, 80% to 90% found once. The germline gives CDR1 SGHDT, CDR2 YYEEEE. V dropped 4 bases and J dropped 6; count of bases not matched to a gene: 10. The CDR3 is 15 amino acids. The sample comprised peripheral blood. The TCR was taken from a human donor in a cohort sampled during active COVID-19. The rearrangement joins TRBV5-6 to TRBJ1-5; 7 bases agree with TRBD1. The CDR3 sequence: CASSERLTGAQPQHF. The CDR3 DNA follows: TGTGCCAGCAGCGAACGTTTAACAGGGGCTCAGCCCCAGCATTTT.